A selection of T cell receptor beta chains follows, all from one sample in a study of T cells in Graves' hyperthyroidism and ophthalmopathy. TCRdb called the multiplex PCR reads again in MiXCR, with one record for every CDR3 protein. The profile shows more than 300,000 distinct CDR3 sequences, approximately 15% of them singletons. The source material was blood. Receptors were obtained from a woman aged 25 to 39 with Graves' hyperthyroidism. Each CDR3 is given with its conserved first and last residue. Fields, in order: V gene, clone size, J gene, D gene, CDR3 protein, CDR3 DNA. D genes are given only for firm matches. Rows may omit the clone size; those that give it use once, few, many or a size class.

v_gene: TRBV11-1
abundance: many
j_gene: TRBJ2-3
d_gene: TRBD2
CDR3aa: CATKHSGRAEDTQYF
CDR3nt: TGTGCCACGAAGCATAGCGGGAGGGCCGAAGATACGCAGTATTTT

v_gene: TRBV27
abundance: many
j_gene: TRBJ1-5
d_gene: NA
CDR3aa: CASSPQDGFNQPQHF
CDR3nt: TGTGCCAGCAGTCCCCAGGATGGTTTCAATCAGCCCCAGCATTTT

v_gene: TRBV3-1
abundance: few
j_gene: TRBJ2-7
d_gene: TRBD1
CDR3aa: CASSRQVAGGAFAYEQYF
CDR3nt: TGTGCCAGCAGCCGACAGGTTGCAGGGGGCGCATTTGCCTACGAGCAGTACTTC

v_gene: TRBV6-2/TRBV6-3
abundance: many
j_gene: TRBJ2-2
d_gene: TRBD2
CDR3aa: CASTHPLAGGPGELFF
CDR3nt: TGTGCCAGCACCCACCCGTTAGCGGGAGGGCCCGGGGAGCTGTTTTTT

v_gene: TRBV7-8
abundance: NA
j_gene: TRBJ1-4
d_gene: NA
CDR3aa: CASSWGGGDEKLFF
CDR3nt: TGTGCCAGCAGCTGGGGAGGGGGGGATGAAAAACTGTTTTTT

v_gene: TRBV7-9
abundance: many
j_gene: TRBJ2-1
d_gene: NA
CDR3aa: CASSIFANEQFF
CDR3nt: TGTGCCAGCAGCATATTTGCCAATGAGCAGTTCTTC

v_gene: TRBV28
abundance: many
j_gene: TRBJ2-3
d_gene: NA
CDR3aa: CAVFGGTDRLVARTTDTQYF
CDR3nt: TGTGCCGTCTTCGGCGGGACAGACAGACTAGTTGCGAGAACTACAGATACGCAGTATTTT

v_gene: TRBV7-9
abundance: NA
j_gene: TRBJ1-4
d_gene: NA
CDR3aa: CASSLAWGPSRRLNEKLFF
CDR3nt: TGTGCCAGCAGCTTAGCGTGGGGGCCCTCGAGGAGATTAAATGAAAAACTGTTTTTT

v_gene: TRBV20-1
abundance: few
j_gene: TRBJ1-2
d_gene: NA
CDR3aa: CSASHGNYGYTF
CDR3nt: TGCAGTGCTAGCCACGGTAACTATGGCTACACCTTC

v_gene: TRBV7-2
abundance: many
j_gene: TRBJ2-1
d_gene: TRBD2
CDR3aa: CASSTGLGNEQFF
CDR3nt: TGTGCCAGCAGCACGGGACTAGGGAATGAGCAGTTCTTC

v_gene: TRBV20-1
abundance: many
j_gene: TRBJ2-1
d_gene: TRBD2
CDR3aa: CSAYSGRAFYDNEQFF
CDR3nt: TGCAGTGCTTATAGCGGGAGGGCCTTTTATGACAATGAGCAGTTCTTC